The 13 T cell receptor beta chains reported below all come from one sample, sequenced in a study of shared clonotypes between healthy human individuals. Here immunoSEQ multiplex PCR was the method, and the copy in TCRdb shows in-frame clones only, minus some. The sample lists 2 million to 2.5 million clones, approximately 90% occurring once. The sample consisted of naive CD4+ T cells from PBMCs. Subset noted: CD45RA+ positively selected. Receptors originate from a man between 18 and 35 years old in good health. Some clones in this sample may be carry-over from other donors' samples.

This clone was seen just once. The genes are TRBV27 and TRBJ1-2, with 7 bases fitting TRBD1. This CDR3 region has 14 residues. The V gene's germline CDR1 is MNHEY and CDR2 SMNVEV (reference sequence). V lost 5 bases to trimming and J lost 2 bases; unmatched junction nucleotides: 5. DNA of the CDR3: TGTGCCAGCAGTACGCGGACAGGAAACTATGGCTACACCTTC. Encoded protein: CASSTRTGNYGYTF.

This clone was recorded only once. The V call is TRBV9, the J call TRBJ2-6; 8 positions match TRBD1. The CDR3 consists of 16 residues. V shed 4 bases, J shed 0 bases, and the junction held 3 bases outside the gene matches. The germline gives CDR1 SGDLS, CDR2 YYNGEE. CDR3 in DNA: TGTGCCAGCAGCCGTACAGGGGGCTCTGGGGCCAACGTCCTGACTTTC. Translated, it gives CASSRTGGSGANVLTF.

Remarks on this clone: Other DNA sequences within the sample encode an identical CDR3. The rearrangement uses TRBV7-9 and TRBJ2-5; D unclear. CDR1 is SEHNR and CDR2 is FQNEAQ in the germline V gene (reference sequence). V was cut by 1 base and J by 5 bases, with 8 bases left in between. The CDR3 totals 13 residues. DNA for the CDR3: TGTGCCAGCAGCTTAGGTTTAGCCGAGACCCAGTACTTC. Amino acids: CASSLGLAETQYF.

The chain uses TRBV7-2 and TRBJ2-7; 10 bases agree with TRBD2. V shed 5 bases, J shed 2 bases, and the junction held 9 bases outside the gene matches. This CDR3 has 16 residues. Germline-derived CDR1 and CDR2 are SGHTA and FQGNSA. In DNA form, the CDR3 reads TGTGCCAGCAGCCTCCAGAGGACTAGCGGACCCTACGAGCAGTACTTC. Protein: CASSLQRTSGPYEQYF.

The rearrangement joins TRBV29-1 to TRBJ2-7; 10 bases agree with TRBD1. V trimming: 6 bases; J trimming: 2 bases; junction bases outside the gene matches: 7. The germline V gene encodes CDR1 SQVTM and CDR2 ANQGSEA. The CDR3 length is 14 residues. This CDR3 reads CSVAETGGAYEQYF. The CDR3 DNA follows: TGCAGCGTCGCCGAGACAGGGGGCGCCTACGAGCAGTACTTC.

CDR3 in DNA: TGTGCCAGCACCTCCAGCCAGGGTGAAGCTTTCTTT. It yields the protein CASTSSQGEAFF. The gene calls are TRBV28 and TRBJ1-1, with D tentatively TRBD1 (5 bases). Germline V gene data show CDR1 as MDHEN and CDR2 as SYDVKM. V was cut by 7 bases and J by 7 bases, with 13 bases left in between. The CDR3 extends over 12 amino acids. Using reference TRBV28 and TRBJ1-1 for the parts outside the CDR3, the full variable domain is DVKVTQSSRYLVKRTGEKVFLECVQDMDHENMFWYRQDPGLGLRLIYFSYDVKMKEKGDIPEGYSVSREKKERFSLILESASTNQTSMYLCASTSSQGEAFFGQGTRLTVV.

CDR3 coding DNA: TGTGCCAGCAGAGCCGTCGGGGGGAACTATGGCTACACCTTC. Residues: CASRAVGGNYGYTF. This sequence joins TRBV27 and TRBJ1-2; possible D gene TRBD1, 5 bases. The CDR3 has 14 residues. V lost 6 bases, J lost 2 bases, and 13 bases lay in between. Germline CDR1 MNHEY, CDR2 SMNVEV (reference sequence).

This sequence joins TRBV5-5 and TRBJ2-7; 8 bases are a match to TRBD2. CDR3 length: 14 residues. Germline-derived CDR1 and CDR2 are SGHKS and YYEKEE (reference sequence). V lost 6 bases to trimming and J lost 4 bases; unmatched junction nucleotides: 9. The CDR3 bases are TGTGCCAGCACCTGGGGTAGCGGGGAATACGAGCAGTACTTC. It translates to CASTWGSGEYEQYF.

The rearrangement joins TRBV29-1 to TRBJ2-1; perhaps TRBD2 as D (6 bases). The V end lost 7 bases, the J end lost 2 bases, and 21 bases lay between the germline ends. This CDR3 has 16 residues. Germline CDR1 SQVTM, CDR2 ANQGSEA. The CDR3: CSAETGLARTYNEQFF. CDR3 nucleotides: TGCAGCGCCGAGACGGGGCTAGCGAGAACCTACAATGAGCAGTTCTTC.

The CDR3 DNA is TGTGCCAGCAGTGTTGGAGGGGGGGCAGATACGCAGTATTTT. Its protein product is CASSVGGGADTQYF. The genes are TRBV6-1 and TRBJ2-3; possibly TRBD2 for D (7 bases). Germline V gene lookup returns CDR1 MNHNS and CDR2 SASEGT. The V end was cut by 4 bases, the J end by 4 bases, with 12 bases between. There are 14 residues in the CDR3.

The rearrangement uses TRBV28 and TRBJ2-3; no clear D. Germline V lookup: CDR1 MDHEN, CDR2 SYDVKM. The CDR3 runs 15 residues. V was cut by 3 bases and J by 2 bases, with 12 bases left in between. CDR3 protein: CASSFPPTITDTQYF. CDR3 sequence (DNA): TGTGCCAGCAGTTTCCCTCCGACAATCACAGATACGCAGTATTTT.

The CDR3 sequence: CASSPPGGTPSNTGELFF. The CDR3 nucleotides read TGTGCCAGCTCACCACCGGGAGGGACACCTTCGAACACCGGGGAGCTGTTTTTT. The chain links TRBV18 to TRBJ2-2; weak D call: TRBD2 (7 bases). The CDR3 length is 18 residues. Germline V gene lookup returns CDR1 KGHSH and CDR2 LQKENI. With 0 bases removed from V and 0 bases from J, the gap between germline ends came to 14 bases.

This clone was recorded a few times. The chain couples TRBV15 to TRBJ1-1; weak D call: TRBD1 (5 bases). Between the trimmed V and J ends, which lost 5 bases and 3 bases, there was a span of 10 bases. Germline lookup yields CDR1 LNHNV and CDR2 YYDKDF (reference sequence). The CDR3 has 13 amino acids. CDR3 nucleotide sequence: TGTGCCACCAGCGGTCAGGGAGACACTGAAGCTTTCTTT. Its translation: CATSGQGDTEAFF.